There are a few counts of the clone carrying this T cell receptor (beta chain). Its antigen is unidentified. The CDR3 contains 13 residues. With 6 bases removed from V and 7 bases from J, the gap between germline ends came to 15 bases. MiXCR was run by TCRdb on the reads, yielding one entry per CDR3 protein. This sample has some 500,000 distinct CDR3 sequences, with 40% found just once. These data are taken from a study of T cell repertoires in cytomegalovirus infection. Background on the study: It can be stated that public TCR beta signatures indicated CMV infection as well as a matching HLA type. The study, taken as a whole, reports: Carriers of CMV plus the relevant HLA were identified by cumulative public TCR beta family frequency. Ex vivo responses were dominated by HLA-C-restricted CMV-specific TCR beta clonotypes.

The input for sequencing was cultured PBMCs, taken from culture after CMV antigen stimulation. The chain recombines TRBV12-3 or TRBV12-4 with TRBJ1-2; D might be TRBD1 (6 bases). This clonotype was obtained from a human donor in good health (CMV status not recorded). Some clones in this sample may be carry-over from other donors' samples. The chain's CDR3 is CASSLGGGGGYTF. In DNA form, the CDR3 reads TGTGCCAGCAGCCTGGGAGGGGGGGGTGGCTACACCTTC.